This TCR beta chain was sequenced for a study of CD8 T cells in Susac syndrome. The RNA, roughly 0.45 to 1 ug, was put through reverse transcription using random hexamers. TCRdb analysed the immunoSEQ multiplex PCR reads with MiXCR anew, one entry per CDR3 protein. The table shows about 250,000 distinct CDR3 sequences, with about 94% occurring only once. Input material: CD4+ T cells from PBMCs. The clonotype comes from a human donor with multiple sclerosis.

CDR3 bases: TGTGCCAGCAGCTCGTTAACACGGGACACTGAAGCTTTCTTT. Its protein is CASSSLTRDTEAFF. The V call is TRBV7-2, the J call TRBJ1-1; no clear D gene. Germline V CDR1 and CDR2: SGHTA, FQGNSA. Trimming cost V 4 bases and J 3 bases, with 12 bases left between them. CDR3 size: 14 residues.